The next 22 T cell receptor beta chains were all read from a single sample in a study of cytotoxic CD8 clonotypes in ibrutinib-treated CLL. TCRdb's copy holds only in-frame clones and misses some; the assay was immunoSEQ multiplex PCR. The profile shows over 120,000 clones, 70% to 80% of them singletons. The material sequenced was PBMCs, taken after 12 months of ibrutinib treatment. The receptors were sampled from a human donor with chronic lymphocytic leukemia.

CDR3 loop: CSVVLRDQKGDEQFF. The CDR3, as DNA: TGCAGCGTAGTATTACGGGACCAAAAAGGCGATGAGCAGTTCTTC. The chain employs TRBV29-1 and TRBJ2-1; D possibly matches TRBD1 or TRBD2 (5 bases each). Germline V gene lookup returns CDR1 SQVTM and CDR2 ANQGSEA. V was shortened by 6 bases and J by 8 bases, with 23 bases between the two germline ends. The CDR3 sequence is 15 residues long.

The chain joins TRBV4-3 to TRBJ2-2, with TRBD2 matching 7 bases. Trimming removed 0 bases from V and 2 bases from J; junction bases left unmatched: 9. This CDR3 is 18 amino acids long. CDR1 and CDR2 (germline): LGHNA, YSLEER. CDR3 nucleotides: TGCGCCAGCAGCCAAGAGAGCTTCGGGACTACAAACACCGGGGAGCTGTTTTTT. Residues: CASSQESFGTTNTGELFF.

V is TRBV19 and J is TRBJ2-3; D remains unclear. The germline V gene has CDR1 LNHDA and CDR2 SQIVND (reference sequence). V lost 4 bases, J lost 2 bases, and 10 bases lay in between. CDR3 length: 14 amino acids. The CDR3 spells CASSSDRVTDTQYF. In nucleotides, the CDR3 is TGTGCCAGTAGTAGTGATCGGGTCACAGATACGCAGTATTTT.

J is TRBJ2-1 and V is TRBV28; 10 nucleotides match TRBD2. The CDR3 runs 19 residues. The germline V gene has CDR1 MDHEN and CDR2 SYDVKM. The junction had 24 bases not matched to a gene; V was cut back by 10 bases and J by 6 bases. CDR3 coding DNA: TGTGCCACCACTCTCCCGGGGGGGGCAGCGGGACTAGCGAGCAATGAGCAGTTCTTC. Translation gives CATTLPGGAAGLASNEQFF.

J is TRBJ2-7 and V is TRBV7-2; D may correspond to TRBD1 or TRBD2 (5 bases each). Trimming pared 0 bases from V and 5 bases from J, leaving 17 bases between. The CDR3 has 16 residues. Germline V gene sequence: CDR1 SGHTA, CDR2 FQGNSA. The CDR3 nucleotides read TGTGCCAGCAGCTTAGCGCGTGGGGGAGCGCCCCACGAGCAGTACTTC. It translates to CASSLARGGAPHEQYF.

The chain joins TRBV18 to TRBJ1-2; 9 nucleotides align to TRBD1. This CDR3 region has 17 residues. Looked up from germline, CDR1 is KGHSH and CDR2 is LQKENI. After removal of 2 bases from V and 5 bases from J, the junction contained 12 bases not matched to a gene. For the CDR3, the DNA is TGTGCCAGCTCACCATCAGTACCGGGACAGGGAGGGTATGGCTACACCTTC. The encoded protein is CASSPSVPGQGGYGYTF.

V gene TRBV2 combines with J gene TRBJ2-4; perhaps TRBD1 as D (6 bases). The CDR3 covers 13 residues. CDR1 and CDR2 from the germline V gene are SNHLY and FYNNEI. Trimming took off 8 bases at V and 8 bases at J, with 16 bases between the two ends. CDR3 loop: CASQPTPGDIQYF. Written as DNA, the CDR3 is TGTGCCAGCCAGCCGACACCAGGGGACATTCAGTACTTC.

The rearrangement joins TRBV11-2 to TRBJ2-1; TRBD2 matches 11 bases. Trimming took 4 bases from V and 4 from J; bases not matched to a gene: 3. Per the germline V gene, CDR1 is SGHAT and CDR2 is FQNNGV. The CDR3 is made up of 15 amino acids. In nucleotides, the CDR3 is TGTGCCAGCAGCTCAGTAGCGGGAGGGTACAATGAGCAGTTCTTC. As protein: CASSSVAGGYNEQFF.

The genes are TRBV9 and TRBJ2-1; 7 bases fit TRBD1. V trimming: 0 bases; J trimming: 4 bases; junction bases outside the gene matches: 10. This CDR3 contains 17 residues. CDR1 is SGDLS, CDR2 YYNGEE, per germline. The CDR3 DNA reads as TGTGCCAGCAGCGTAGGGGACAGTAGGATTTTTTACAATGAGCAGTTCTTC. Translating gives CASSVGDSRIFYNEQFF.

This chain uses TRBV7-9 with TRBJ2-7; 10 bases map to TRBD1. The CDR3 loop spans 16 amino acids. V was clipped by 5 bases and J by 3 bases; unmatched bases: 10. Germline-derived CDR1 and CDR2 are SEHNR and FQNEAQ (reference sequence). Here the CDR3 reads CASSAQTGQGIYEQYF. CDR3 nucleotides: TGTGCCAGCAGCGCACAGACGGGACAGGGGATCTACGAGCAGTACTTC.

The rearrangement links TRBV5-1 to TRBJ1-2, with D unclear. The CDR3 runs 14 residues. Germline loops: CDR1 SGHRS, CDR2 YFSETQ. The germline V and J ends were trimmed by 0 bases and 4 bases, with 10 bases remaining between them. This chain's CDR3 is CASSLEPDTYGYTF. Here the CDR3 DNA reads TGCGCCAGCAGCTTGGAACCAGACACCTATGGCTACACCTTC.

This chain connects TRBV9 to TRBJ2-7; D is uncertain. Between the trimmed V and J ends, which lost 5 bases and 9 bases, there was a span of 21 bases. This CDR3 is 14 amino acids long. CDR1 SGDLS and CDR2 YYNGEE come from the germline V gene. The CDR3: CASREQNPPKRQYF. The CDR3 DNA reads TGTGCCAGCAGGGAACAGAACCCCCCTAAACGGCAGTACTTC.

The chain employs TRBV29-1 and TRBJ2-7, with D possibly being TRBD1 (6 bases). There are 13 residues in the CDR3. Germline V CDR1 and CDR2: SQVTM, ANQGSEA. Trimming removed 6 bases at V and 4 bases at J, with 16 bases between. As DNA, the CDR3 is TGCAGCGTCGGCGTGGGACAAGTATACGAGCAGTACTTC. It encodes CSVGVGQVYEQYF.

This chain uses TRBV12-5 with TRBJ2-2; 11 bases fit TRBD1. Trimming took 4 bases from V and 7 from J; bases not matched to a gene: 5. Germline assignment: CDR1 LGHNT and CDR2 FRNRAP. This CDR3 region has 15 residues. Here the CDR3 DNA reads TGTGCTAGTGGTTCGGGACAGGGGGAAGTCGGGGAGCTGTTTTTT. Residues: CASGSGQGEVGELFF.

V and J are TRBV14 and TRBJ2-1; possibly TRBD1 for D (6 bases). The length of the CDR3 is 15 residues. Germline CDR1 is SGHDN and CDR2 is FVKESK. V lost 6 bases, J lost 7 bases, and 19 bases lay in between. The CDR3 nucleotides are TGTGCCAGCAGAAGGGATTTAGGGGGAGTAAATGAGCAGTTCTTC. The encoded protein is CASRRDLGGVNEQFF.

The rearrangement joins TRBV14 to TRBJ2-1; D remains ambiguous. Per the germline V gene, CDR1 is SGHDN and CDR2 is FVKESK. V lost 4 bases to trimming and J lost 10 bases, with 11 bases between them. This CDR3 spans 12 amino acids. The CDR3 sequence: CASSLGTAEQFF. The CDR3, as DNA: TGTGCCAGCAGCCTGGGCACGGCGGAGCAGTTCTTC.

This chain uses TRBV27 with TRBJ1-2; D perhaps matches TRBD1 (6 bases). Trimming removed 1 base from V and 4 bases from J, with 13 bases in between. Germline values: CDR1 MNHEY, CDR2 SMNVEV (reference sequence). The CDR3 totals 15 residues. The CDR3 bases are TGTGCCAGCAGTTTATTTGCAGGGGATTTCTATGGCTACACCTTC. This sequence encodes CASSLFAGDFYGYTF.

This sequence joins TRBV9 and TRBJ2-1, with 7 bases lining up with TRBD2. The CDR3 extends over 16 amino acids. The germline gives CDR1 SGDLS, CDR2 YYNGEE. V trimming: 1 base; J trimming: 0 bases; junction bases outside the gene matches: 4. CDR3 residues: CASSVLGGSSYNEQFF. The CDR3 nucleotides are TGTGCCAGCAGCGTACTGGGGGGGAGCTCCTACAATGAGCAGTTCTTC.

V is TRBV7-2 and J is TRBJ2-7; the match to TRBD2 covers 7 bases. After removal of 9 bases from V and 2 bases from J, the junction contained 10 bases not matched to a gene. The length of the CDR3 is 14 residues. In germline, CDR1 is SGHTA, CDR2 FQGNSA. CDR3 in amino acids: CASGDSGWTYEQYF. For the CDR3, the DNA is TGTGCCAGTGGGGATAGCGGGTGGACCTACGAGCAGTACTTC.

This clone was seen just once. The chain uses TRBV7-2 and TRBJ2-1; 9 positions match TRBD2. The CDR3 loop spans 15 amino acids. V gave up 5 bases and J gave up 1 base; unmatched junction bases: 3. CDR1 SGHTA and CDR2 FQGNSA come from the germline V gene. The CDR3 DNA is TGTGCCAGCAGCGCGACTAGCGGATCCTACAATGAGCAGTTCTTC. Protein: CASSATSGSYNEQFF.

The chain combines TRBV4-2 with TRBJ2-6, with no clear D. CDR3 length: 15 residues. Trimming pared 1 base from V and 1 base from J, leaving 5 bases between. Germline values: CDR1 LGHNA, CDR2 YNFKEQ. This chain's CDR3 is CASSQARSGANVLTF. The CDR3 nucleotides are TGTGCCAGCAGCCAAGCGAGATCTGGGGCCAACGTCCTGACTTTC.

The chain uses TRBV5-4 and TRBJ2-2, with 11 bases aligning to TRBD2. Looked up from germline, CDR1 is SGHNT and CDR2 is YYREEE (reference sequence). V was pared by 0 bases and J by 6 bases, with 1 base of the junction left unmatched. This CDR3 is 15 amino acids long. The DNA for the CDR3 is TGTGCCAGCAGCTTGGATAGCGGGAGGGCCGGGGAGCTGTTTTTT. It specifies CASSLDSGRAGELFF. Filled out from reference TRBV5-4 and TRBJ2-2, the complete variable domain reads ETGVTQSPTHLIKTRGQQVTLRCSSQSGHNTVSWYQQALGQGPQFIFQYYREEENGRGNFPPRFSGLQFPNYSSELNVNALELDDSALYLCASSLDSGRAGELFFGEGSRLTVL.